The T cell receptor (beta chain) described here comes from a study of control samples from healthy donors and cancer patients. Sequencing was performed with immunoSEQ multiplex PCR; in TCRdb, only in-frame clones are kept and a portion is missing. The sample yields approximately 50,000 clones, 90% to 95% seen once. Germline V CDR1 and CDR2: LNHDA, SQIVND (reference sequence). The V gene lost 5 bases and the J gene lost 5 bases, with 22 bases spanning the gap. This CDR3 spans 17 amino acids. A single count supports this clone. Sample: PBMCs. J is TRBJ2-1 and V is TRBV19, with D perhaps given as TRBD1 or TRBD2 (6 bases each). The sequence was obtained from a young man with colorectal cancer. CDR3 loop: CASSHRMGRTANNEQFF. CDR3 in DNA: TGTGCCAGTAGTCATCGGATGGGGAGGACAGCCAACAATGAGCAGTTCTTC.